The 3 T cell receptor beta chains presented below share a single source sample, sequenced in a study of blood T cell repertoires in COVID-19. Clones were read by immunoSEQ multiplex PCR, and TCRdb kept only the in-frame ones, dropping some. Of 100,000 to 150,000 clones detected, 85% appear once; the ten largest clones hold more than 20%. The sample comprised peripheral blood. These receptors all come from a woman older than 75 with acute or convalescent COVID-19.

Comments on this clone: One end of the junction varies from germline; a read error may be responsible. The chain combines TRBV10-3 with TRBJ1-1; D ambiguous. CDR3 size: 13 residues. Germline V lookup: CDR1 ENHRY, CDR2 SYGVKD. This CDR3 reads CVISGQRNTEAFF. In DNA, the CDR3 is TGTGTCATCAGTGGGCAGCGGAACACTGAAGCTTTCTTT.

This clone appeared once. The J gene is TRBJ1-2, the V gene TRBV28; TRBD1 might be the D (5 bases). The CDR3 sequence is 14 residues long. The V end was cut by 6 bases, the J end by 4 bases, with 15 bases between. Germline V gene sequence: CDR1 MDHEN, CDR2 SYDVKM. The CDR3 coding sequence is TGTGCCAGCAGACCGCGTACAGGTATCTATGGCTACACCTTC. Translation: CASRPRTGIYGYTF.

V is TRBV27 and J is TRBJ2-7, with a tentative D call TRBD2 (5 bases). V lost 4 bases, J lost 3 bases, and 16 bases lay in between. Germline loops: CDR1 MNHEY, CDR2 SMNVEV (reference sequence). The CDR3 spans 15 residues. DNA for the CDR3: TGTGCCAGCAGTTCTACCTCGGGGTGGGTCTACGAGCAGTACTTC. Translating gives CASSSTSGWVYEQYF.